These 13 T cell receptor beta chains share one sample of origin, sequenced in a study of blood T cell repertoires in COVID-19. Here immunoSEQ multiplex PCR was the method, and the copy in TCRdb shows in-frame clones only, minus some. The data hold 300,000 to 350,000 clones, with almost 90% observed a single time. Sequences were obtained from PBMCs or T cells enriched from blood (not recorded which). The receptor set was obtained from a woman younger than 45 who had been exposed to COVID-19.

This clone was detected only a few times. The chain links TRBV30 to TRBJ1-1, with a weak D call TRBD1 (6 bases). Germline V gene sequence: CDR1 GTSNPN, CDR2 SVGIG (reference sequence). The germline V and J ends were trimmed by 4 bases and 2 bases, with 11 bases remaining between them. The CDR3 runs 13 residues. The CDR3 sequence: CAWKKQGNTEAFF. The CDR3 DNA is TGTGCCTGGAAGAAACAGGGAAACACTGAAGCTTTCTTT. Using reference TRBV30 and TRBJ1-1 for the parts outside the CDR3, the full variable domain is SQTIHQWPATLVQPVGSPLSLECTVEGTSNPNLYWYRQAAGRGLQLLFYSVGIGQISSEVPQNLSASRPQDRQFILSSKKLLLSDSGFYLCAWKKQGNTEAFFGQGTRLTVV.

This clone came up once. The genes are TRBV7-9 and TRBJ2-7; D remains unclear. Trimming shortened V by 1 base and J by 4 bases, and 8 bases separated the two germline ends. The CDR3 contains 13 residues. Germline CDR1 reads SEHNR; CDR2 reads FQNEAQ (reference sequence). The CDR3 spells CASSLGPLYEQYF. For the CDR3, the DNA is TGTGCCAGCAGCTTAGGTCCCCTATACGAGCAGTACTTC.

V and J are TRBV19 and TRBJ2-5; 10 nucleotides match TRBD2. V shed 1 base and J 5 bases; nucleotides not matched to a gene: 7. The CDR3 consists of 16 residues. Per germline, CDR1 LNHDA and CDR2 SQIVND (reference sequence). CDR3 bases: TGTGCCAGTAGTATAGGCTCAGCGGGAGGGCAGGAGACCCAGTACTTC. It is translated as CASSIGSAGGQETQYF. Looking up the rest from reference TRBV19 and TRBJ2-5 gives the full variable domain: DGGITQSPKYLFRKEGQNVTLSCEQNLNHDAMYWYRQDPGQGLRLIYYSQIVNDFQKGDIAEGYSVSREKKESFPLTVTSAQKNPTAFYLCASSIGSAGGQETQYFGPGTRLLVL.

The chain is built from TRBV18 and TRBJ1-3; a weak D match, TRBD1 (5 bases). The CDR3 loop spans 15 amino acids. The V gene's germline CDR1 is KGHSH and CDR2 LQKENI. V was shortened by 1 base and J by 0 bases, with 7 bases between the two germline ends. The CDR3 sequence: CASSPQGISGNTIYF. The CDR3 DNA is TGTGCCAGCTCACCACAGGGGATCTCTGGAAACACCATATATTTT.

The chain is built from TRBV30 and TRBJ1-3; a weak D match, TRBD1 (5 bases). CDR1 and CDR2 (germline): GTSNPN, SVGIG (reference sequence). The CDR3 is 12 amino acids. V shed 7 bases and J shed 1 base, with 8 bases lying between them. CDR3 protein: CAYQGSGNTIYF. CDR3 nucleotide sequence: TGTGCCTATCAGGGTTCTGGAAACACCATATATTTT.

The V and J genes are TRBV27 and TRBJ1-2, with a weak D call TRBD1 (5 bases). Trimming cost V 3 bases and J 8 bases, with 22 bases left between them. Germline loops: CDR1 MNHEY, CDR2 SMNVEV (reference sequence). CDR3 length equals 16 residues. The CDR3 coding sequence is TGTGCCAGCAGTTTCCACCTGGACGGGGGAGGCGTGGGCTACACCTTC. Encoded protein: CASSFHLDGGGVGYTF.

The chain uses TRBV9 and TRBJ2-5, with 7 bases identical to TRBD2. The V gene end was trimmed by 0 bases and the J gene end by 4 bases; junction bases not matched to a gene: 15. Germline loops: CDR1 SGDLS, CDR2 YYNGEE. The CDR3 extends over 18 amino acids. DNA of the CDR3: TGTGCCAGCAGCGTAGGGGTCATCGGAGCGGGGCCCGGAGAGACCCAGTACTTC. This codes for CASSVGVIGAGPGETQYF.

This chain links TRBV5-1 with TRBJ2-2, with TRBD2 matching 11 bases. Trimming at V came to 2 bases and at J to 4 bases, leaving 7 bases not matched to a gene. This CDR3 comprises 17 residues. Germline V lookup: CDR1 SGHRS, CDR2 YFSETQ. The CDR3 region is CASSLFTSGRGTGELFF. CDR3 nucleotides: TGCGCCAGCAGCTTATTCACTAGCGGGAGAGGCACCGGGGAGCTGTTTTTT.

The chain couples TRBV3-1 (or the pseudogene TRBV3-2) to TRBJ1-1; 7 bases are a match to TRBD1. The length of the CDR3 is 14 residues. J was trimmed by 11 bases and V by 1 base; bases with no gene match: 10. Germline V gives CDR1 LGHDT, CDR2 YNNKEL (reference sequence). CDR3 sequence reads: CASSQGVGTGQAFF. CDR3 bases: TGTGCCAGCAGCCAAGGGGTAGGGACGGGACAGGCTTTCTTT.

The rearrangement links TRBV5-1 to TRBJ2-3; possibly TRBD1 for D (6 bases). With 1 base removed from V and 1 base from J, the gap between germline ends came to 13 bases. The CDR3 is 16 residues long. From germline, CDR1 is SGHRS and CDR2 YFSETQ. The CDR3: CASSLSTGSGTDTQYF. CDR3 in DNA: TGCGCCAGCAGCTTGTCTACAGGGTCCGGCACAGATACGCAGTATTTT. The whole variable domain, filled in from reference TRBV5-1 and TRBJ2-3, reads KAGVTQTPRYLIKTRGQQVTLSCSPISGHRSVSWYQQTPGQGLQFLFEYFSETQRNKGNFPGRFSGRQFSNSRSEMNVSTLELGDSALYLCASSLSTGSGTDTQYFGPGTRLTVL.

This clone was seen a single time. The chain combines TRBV27 with TRBJ2-2; D call uncertain. The CDR3 contains 13 residues. CDR1 is MNHEY, CDR2 SMNVEV, per germline (reference sequence). Between the trimmed V and J ends, which lost 4 bases and 4 bases, there was a span of 7 bases. The CDR3 DNA reads TGTGCCAGCAGTTCCAGGCCCACCGGGGAGCTGTTTTTT. It specifies CASSSRPTGELFF.

The genes are TRBV4-2 and TRBJ2-1, with 9 bases identical to TRBD2. CDR3 length equals 18 residues. Germline lookup yields CDR1 LGHNA and CDR2 YNFKEQ. After removal of 0 bases from V and 2 bases from J, the junction contained 8 bases not matched to a gene. The CDR3: CASSQEWASGITYNEQFF. CDR3 in DNA: TGTGCCAGCAGCCAAGAATGGGCTAGCGGGATTACCTACAATGAGCAGTTCTTC.

The J gene is TRBJ2-7, the V gene TRBV7-9; D perhaps matches TRBD1 (6 bases). Germline assignment: CDR1 SEHNR and CDR2 FQNEAQ (reference sequence). V was trimmed by 0 bases and J by 1 base, leaving 7 bases between them. The CDR3 has 14 residues. The CDR3 sequence: CASSLAGTSYEQYF. The CDR3, as DNA: TGTGCCAGCAGCTTAGCAGGGACATCCTACGAGCAGTACTTC.